This T cell receptor (beta chain) was sequenced in a study of blood T cell repertoires in COVID-19. Sequenced by immunoSEQ multiplex PCR; TCRdb stores in-frame clones only, minus some. Of some 88,000 clones listed, about 86% are singletons. CDR1 is SGHTA and CDR2 is FQGNSA in the germline V gene. This CDR3 spans 18 amino acids. V lost 4 bases and J lost 0, with 22 bases in between. The chain carries TRBV7-2 and TRBJ2-7, with a tentative D call TRBD1 (8 bases). Sequenced sample: peripheral blood. The receptor was isolated from a man aged 55 to 70 with acute or convalescent COVID-19. This CDR3 is CASSSDRGGGGDSYEQYF. The DNA for the CDR3 is TGTGCCAGCAGCTCCGACAGGGGAGGGGGAGGGGACTCCTACGAGCAGTACTTC.